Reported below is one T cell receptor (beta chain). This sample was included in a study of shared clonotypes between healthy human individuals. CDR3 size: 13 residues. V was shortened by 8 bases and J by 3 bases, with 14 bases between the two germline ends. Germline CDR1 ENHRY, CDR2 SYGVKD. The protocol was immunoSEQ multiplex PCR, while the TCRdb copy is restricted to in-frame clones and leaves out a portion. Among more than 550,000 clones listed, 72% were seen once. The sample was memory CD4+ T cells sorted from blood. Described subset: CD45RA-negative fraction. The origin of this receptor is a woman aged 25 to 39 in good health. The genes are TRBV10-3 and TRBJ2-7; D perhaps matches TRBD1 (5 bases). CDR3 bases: TGTGCCATCGGGGTGCAGGGATTCTACGAGCAGTACTTC. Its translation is CAIGVQGFYEQYF.